A selection of T cell receptor beta chains follows, all from one sample in a study of early T cells in non-severe SARS-CoV-2 infection. In TCRdb, the 5' RACE reads were re-called with MiXCR into one record per CDR3 protein. The sample records more than 60,000 distinct CDR3 sequences, roughly an eighth being singletons. The sequencing here drew on whole blood, taken at baseline. These TCRs come from an adult who was a healthcare worker with PCR-confirmed SARS-CoV-2 infection or an uninfected control (not recorded which). Each CDR3 is given with its conserved first and last residue. The D gene is left open where the match is weak. For some rows the clone size is stated as once, few or many, or as a class when expanded; others skip it.

cdr3_nt: TGTGCCAGCAGCACGGACAGGGGGTTGGCAGATACGCAGTATTTT
cdr3_aa: CASSTDRGLADTQYF
j_call: TRBJ2-3
clone_size: .
d_call: TRBD1
v_call: TRBV7-8

cdr3_nt: TGTGCCAGCAGTTTAATCCGGGGGAGGTATAACGAGCAGTACTTC
cdr3_aa: CASSLIRGRYNEQYF
j_call: TRBJ2-7
clone_size: .
d_call: .
v_call: TRBV27

cdr3_nt: TGCGCCAGCAGCTTGGGGACAGGGACGATCACAGATACGCAGTATTTT
cdr3_aa: CASSLGTGTITDTQYF
j_call: TRBJ2-3
clone_size: .
d_call: TRBD1
v_call: TRBV5-1

cdr3_nt: TGTGCCAGCAGCGAGGACCCAGGGGGTAGCACTGAAGCTTTCTTT
cdr3_aa: CASSEDPGGSTEAFF
j_call: TRBJ1-1
clone_size: many
d_call: TRBD1
v_call: TRBV9

cdr3_nt: TGTGCCAGCAGCTTAGCTGGGACCGGCAGGATGGAGCAGTTCTTC
cdr3_aa: CASSLAGTGRMEQFF
j_call: TRBJ2-1
clone_size: .
d_call: .
v_call: TRBV7-2

cdr3_nt: TGTGCCAGCAGACAGGCCACTGAAGCTTTCTTT
cdr3_aa: CASRQATEAFF
j_call: TRBJ1-1
clone_size: .
d_call: .
v_call: TRBV6-1

cdr3_nt: TGTGCCAGCAGCTTCCAGGGGATTTCGGGCACTGAAGCTTTCTTT
cdr3_aa: CASSFQGISGTEAFF
j_call: TRBJ1-1
clone_size: .
d_call: .
v_call: TRBV3-1

cdr3_nt: TGCGCCAGCAGCCAAGCGAAGGGGACTAGCACAGATACGCAGTATTTT
cdr3_aa: CASSQAKGTSTDTQYF
j_call: TRBJ2-3
clone_size: .
d_call: .
v_call: TRBV4-1

cdr3_nt: TGTGCCAGCAGCTCCCGGGTTCCCTATAATTCACCCCTCCACTTT
cdr3_aa: CASSSRVPYNSPLHF
j_call: TRBJ1-6
clone_size: .
d_call: .
v_call: TRBV7-8

cdr3_nt: TGTGCCAGCAGTGGCTGGCAGGGGACCTACAATGAGCAGTTCTTC
cdr3_aa: CASSGWQGTYNEQFF
j_call: TRBJ2-1
clone_size: .
d_call: .
v_call: TRBV2

cdr3_nt: TGTGCCAGCAGCCAGGGGCTAGCGGGGAACACCGGGGAGCTGTTTTTT
cdr3_aa: CASSQGLAGNTGELFF
j_call: TRBJ2-2
clone_size: few
d_call: TRBD2
v_call: TRBV11-2

cdr3_nt: TGCGCCAGCAGCCAAGATGGAGGGACAGATACGCAGTATTTT
cdr3_aa: CASSQDGGTDTQYF
j_call: TRBJ2-3
clone_size: few
d_call: .
v_call: TRBV4-3

cdr3_nt: TGTGCCAGCAGCCGCCCGGGGGCCGCGAGTAATGAGCAGTTCTTC
cdr3_aa: CASSRPGAASNEQFF
j_call: TRBJ2-1
clone_size: many
d_call: .
v_call: TRBV3-1

cdr3_nt: TGTGCCAGCTCGATCCCCGGAGGAGAGACCCAGTACTTC
cdr3_aa: CASSIPGGETQYF
j_call: TRBJ2-5
clone_size: .
d_call: .
v_call: TRBV18

cdr3_nt: TGTGCCAGCAGCTTAAGGGCTGAAAAACTGTTTTTT
cdr3_aa: CASSLRAEKLFF
j_call: TRBJ1-4
clone_size: few
d_call: .
v_call: TRBV7-9

cdr3_nt: TGTGCCAGCAGCTTAGTTGGCGGGGGGACAGATACGCAGTATTTT
cdr3_aa: CASSLVGGGTDTQYF
j_call: TRBJ2-3
clone_size: many
d_call: TRBD2
v_call: TRBV7-8

cdr3_nt: TGTGCCAGCAGTCCCATACCCTCGGGGGATTCACCCCTCCACTTT
cdr3_aa: CASSPIPSGDSPLHF
j_call: TRBJ1-6
clone_size: many
d_call: .
v_call: TRBV28

cdr3_nt: TGTGCCATCAGTGTCGGACAGAGTTACGAGCAGTACTTC
cdr3_aa: CAISVGQSYEQYF
j_call: TRBJ2-7
clone_size: few
d_call: .
v_call: TRBV10-3

cdr3_nt: TGCAGTGCTTGGACAGGGGGGAGGGAAAAACTGTTTTTT
cdr3_aa: CSAWTGGREKLFF
j_call: TRBJ1-4
clone_size: many
d_call: TRBD1
v_call: TRBV20-1

cdr3_nt: TGTGCCAGCAGTTACGGACAGCAGCAAGAGACCCAGTACTTC
cdr3_aa: CASSYGQQQETQYF
j_call: TRBJ2-5
clone_size: few
d_call: .
v_call: TRBV6-6

cdr3_nt: TGTGCCAGCACCCGGGGGGGACTAGTCTACGAGCAGTACTTC
cdr3_aa: CASTRGGLVYEQYF
j_call: TRBJ2-7
clone_size: .
d_call: TRBD2
v_call: TRBV7-9

cdr3_nt: TGTGCCAGCAGCTCGTTAGGAAACAGGGGAAGCGACACTGAAGTTTTCTTT
cdr3_aa: CASSSLGNRGSDTEVFF
j_call: TRBJ1-1
clone_size: few
d_call: TRBD1
v_call: TRBV7-3